The present T cell receptor (beta chain) was sequenced within a study of blood T cell repertoires in COVID-19. About the study: The analysed material was cDNA or gDNA that came from T cells, B-cell-depleted T cells, or PBMCs.

Authors' data handling: Reference gene primer amplification yielded estimated nucleated cell counts. Profiled with immunoSEQ multiplex PCR; TCRdb holds only in-frame clones, not every one. Clonal size and the V and J genes are those of that table, whereas D and trimming came from the DNA. The sample has approximately 300,000 clones, approximately 81% seen once. It was within 2 weeks before study entry that exposed participants met a COVID-19 case. Germline V gene data show CDR1 as SGHDN and CDR2 as FVKESK. The V gene lost 2 bases and the J gene lost 0 bases, with 8 bases spanning the gap. The CDR3 totals 15 residues.

The receptor was derived from a woman younger than 45 who had been exposed to COVID-19. Specimen: PBMCs or T cells enriched from blood (not recorded which). V is TRBV14 and J is TRBJ1-5, with D possibly matching TRBD1 (6 bases). The CDR3 bases are TGTGCCAGCAGCCAACGACAGGTTAGCAATCAGCCCCAGCATTTT. Translation gives CASSQRQVSNQPQHF.